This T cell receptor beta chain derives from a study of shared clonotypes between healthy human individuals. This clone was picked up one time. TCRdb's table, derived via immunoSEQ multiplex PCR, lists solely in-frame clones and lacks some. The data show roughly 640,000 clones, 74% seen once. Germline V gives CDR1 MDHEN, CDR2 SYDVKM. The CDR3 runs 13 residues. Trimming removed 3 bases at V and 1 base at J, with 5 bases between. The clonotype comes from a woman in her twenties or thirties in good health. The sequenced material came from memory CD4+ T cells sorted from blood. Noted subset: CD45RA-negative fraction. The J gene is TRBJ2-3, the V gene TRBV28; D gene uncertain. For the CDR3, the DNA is TGTGCCAGCAGTTTGTGGGGCACAGATACGCAGTATTTT. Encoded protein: CASSLWGTDTQYF.